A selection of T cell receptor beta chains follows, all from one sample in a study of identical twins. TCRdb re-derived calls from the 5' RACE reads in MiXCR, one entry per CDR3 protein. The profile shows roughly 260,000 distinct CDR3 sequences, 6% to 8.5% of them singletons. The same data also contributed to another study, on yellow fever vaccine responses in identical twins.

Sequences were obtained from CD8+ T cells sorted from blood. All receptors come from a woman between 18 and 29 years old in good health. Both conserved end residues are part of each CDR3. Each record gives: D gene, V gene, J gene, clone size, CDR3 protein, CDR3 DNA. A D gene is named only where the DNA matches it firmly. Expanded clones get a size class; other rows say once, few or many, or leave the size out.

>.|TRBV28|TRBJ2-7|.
CASSSSAAYEQYF
TGTGCCAGCAGTTCCAGCGCGGCCTACGAGCAGTACTTC
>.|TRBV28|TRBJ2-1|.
CASSLLGGATYNEQFF
TGTGCCAGCAGTTTATTAGGGGGAGCGACCTACAATGAGCAGTTCTTC
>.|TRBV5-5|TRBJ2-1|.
CASSLYWEEAYNEQFF
TGTGCCAGCAGCTTGTACTGGGAGGAGGCCTACAATGAGCAGTTCTTC
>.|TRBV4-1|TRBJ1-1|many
CASSQEPTGNTEAFF
TGCGCCAGCAGCCAAGAGCCCACAGGGAACACTGAAGCTTTCTTT
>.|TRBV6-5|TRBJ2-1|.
CASGTQYNEQFF
TGTGCCAGCGGGACACAGTACAATGAGCAGTTCTTC
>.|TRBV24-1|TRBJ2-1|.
CATSGHQGPLFTYNEQFF
TGTGCCACCAGTGGCCACCAAGGGCCCCTCTTTACCTACAATGAGCAGTTCTTC
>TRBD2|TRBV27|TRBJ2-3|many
CASSSPGGAGSTDTQYF
TGTGCCAGCAGCTCCCCGGGGGGTGCGGGGAGCACAGATACGCAGTATTTT
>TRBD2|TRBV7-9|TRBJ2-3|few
CASSRLAGDLGTQYF
TGTGCCAGCAGCCGACTAGCGGGGGATTTGGGTACGCAGTATTTT
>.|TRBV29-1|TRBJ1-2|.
CSVGTNYGYTF
TGCAGCGTTGGGACTAACTATGGCTACACCTTC
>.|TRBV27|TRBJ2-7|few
CASSLWGFSGYYEQYF
TGTGCCAGCAGTTTATGGGGCTTTTCGGGTTACTACGAGCAGTACTTC
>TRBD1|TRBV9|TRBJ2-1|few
CASSVGGGTGVYNEQFF
TGTGCCAGCAGCGTAGGCGGAGGGACAGGGGTCTACAATGAGCAGTTCTTC
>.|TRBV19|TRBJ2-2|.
CASSSSGHGELFF
TGTGCCAGTAGTAGTTCGGGGCACGGGGAGCTGTTTTTT
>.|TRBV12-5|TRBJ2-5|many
CASGFFGQGAETQYF
TGTGCTAGTGGTTTTTTTGGACAAGGGGCAGAGACCCAGTACTTC
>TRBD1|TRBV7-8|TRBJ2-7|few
CASSLGRGQVGYEQYF
TGTGCCAGCAGCTTAGGGCGCGGACAGGTGGGCTACGAGCAGTACTTC
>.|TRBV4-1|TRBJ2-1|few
CASSQPRDGEQFF
TGCGCCAGCAGCCAACCCCGGGACGGTGAGCAGTTCTTC
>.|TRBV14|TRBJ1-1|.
CASSLGSVEAFF
TGTGCCAGCAGTCTGGGATCGGTTGAAGCTTTCTTT
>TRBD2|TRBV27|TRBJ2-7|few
CASSTTSGPYEQYF
TGTGCCAGCAGCACAACTAGCGGCCCCTACGAGCAGTACTTC
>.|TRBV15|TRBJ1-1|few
CATSRPGGARNTEAFF
TGTGCCACCAGCAGACCTGGTGGGGCCCGGAACACTGAAGCTTTCTTT
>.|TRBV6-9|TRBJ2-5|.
CASTSRTKETQYF
TGTGCCAGCACCAGCAGGACCAAAGAGACCCAGTACTTC
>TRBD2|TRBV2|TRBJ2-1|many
CASSEAGGSYNEQFF
TGTGCCAGCAGTGAGGCGGGAGGCTCCTACAATGAGCAGTTCTTC
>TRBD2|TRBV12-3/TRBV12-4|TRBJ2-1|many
CASTTGEGHSEQFF
TGTGCCAGCACCACGGGGGAGGGGCATTCTGAGCAGTTCTTC
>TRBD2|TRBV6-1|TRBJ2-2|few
CASSRTSGGNTGELFF
TGTGCCAGCTCACGGACTAGCGGAGGGAACACCGGGGAGCTGTTTTTT
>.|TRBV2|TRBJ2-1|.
CATTSYNEQFF
TGTGCCACCACTAGCTACAATGAGCAGTTCTTC
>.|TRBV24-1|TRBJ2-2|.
CATSDPDTNAGELFF
TGTGCCACCAGTGACCCCGACACAAACGCCGGGGAGCTGTTTTTT
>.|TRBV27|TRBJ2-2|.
CASKRTVNTGELFF
TGTGCCAGCAAGAGGACAGTAAACACCGGGGAGCTGTTTTTT
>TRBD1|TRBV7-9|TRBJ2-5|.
CASSGRQGALQETQYF
TGTGCCAGCAGCGGACGACAGGGGGCTCTCCAAGAGACCCAGTACTTC
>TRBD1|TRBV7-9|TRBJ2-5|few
CASSPRDRGELTQYF
TGTGCCAGCAGCCCCCGTGACAGGGGGGAGCTCACCCAGTACTTC
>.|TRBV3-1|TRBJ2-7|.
CATTQDISADGKQYF
TGTGCCACCACCCAAGATATTTCGGCGGACGGGAAGCAGTACTTC
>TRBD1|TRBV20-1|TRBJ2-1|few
CSARARDRGFNEQFF
TGCAGTGCTAGAGCCCGGGACAGGGGGTTCAATGAGCAGTTCTTC
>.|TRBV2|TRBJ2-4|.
CASTEAQGPIAKNIQYF
TGTGCCAGCACGGAGGCGCAGGGACCCATAGCCAAAAACATTCAGTACTTC
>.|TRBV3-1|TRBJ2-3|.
CASSPEGRVDTQYF
TGTGCCAGCAGCCCCGAGGGTCGGGTGGATACGCAGTATTTT
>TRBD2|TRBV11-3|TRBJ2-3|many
CASQEWGLPANDTQYF
TGTGCCAGCCAGGAGTGGGGACTACCTGCGAACGATACGCAGTATTTT
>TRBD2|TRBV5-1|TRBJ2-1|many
CASSLVTSGHNEQFF
TGCGCCAGCAGTTTGGTGACTAGCGGTCACAATGAGCAGTTCTTC
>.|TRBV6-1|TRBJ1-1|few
CASSSWVSNTEAFF
TGTGCCAGCTCTTCTTGGGTGTCAAACACTGAAGCTTTCTTT
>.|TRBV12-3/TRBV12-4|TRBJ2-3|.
CASSSVLGQLSTDTQYF
TGTGCCAGCAGTTCAGTTTTGGGGCAGCTAAGCACAGATACGCAGTATTTT
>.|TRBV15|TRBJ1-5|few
CATGGVNSNQPQHF
TGTGCCACCGGAGGGGTTAATAGCAATCAGCCCCAGCATTTT
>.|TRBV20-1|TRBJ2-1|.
CSAGPPGGADYNEQFF
TGCAGTGCTGGCCCGCCTGGCGGAGCCGACTACAATGAGCAGTTCTTC
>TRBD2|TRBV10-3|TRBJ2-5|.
CAIAPGLQYQETQYF
TGTGCCATTGCCCCGGGACTACAGTACCAAGAGACCCAGTACTTC
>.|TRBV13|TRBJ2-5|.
CASSQGPKTQYF
TGTGCCAGCAGTCAGGGTCCGAAGACCCAGTACTTC
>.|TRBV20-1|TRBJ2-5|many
CSARGAETSHGTQYF
TGCAGTGCGAGGGGGGCTGAGACTAGCCACGGGACCCAGTACTTC
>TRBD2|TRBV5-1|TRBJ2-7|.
CASSLVLAGGTDEQYF
TGCGCCAGCAGCTTGGTGCTAGCGGGAGGTACGGACGAGCAGTACTTC
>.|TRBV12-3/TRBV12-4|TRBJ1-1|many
CASSSRDGEAFF
TGTGCCAGCAGCTCCCGGGACGGCGAAGCTTTCTTT
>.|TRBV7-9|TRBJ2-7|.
CASLSVSYEQYF
TGTGCCAGCCTGAGCGTCTCCTACGAGCAGTACTTC
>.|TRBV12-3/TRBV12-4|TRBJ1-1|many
CASSPRGLPTEAFF
TGTGCCAGCAGTCCGCGGGGGCTGCCCACTGAAGCTTTCTTT
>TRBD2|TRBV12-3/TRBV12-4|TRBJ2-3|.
CASLLRREGREADTQYF
TGTGCCAGCCTTCTCCGTAGGGAGGGCCGGGAGGCAGATACGCAGTATTTT
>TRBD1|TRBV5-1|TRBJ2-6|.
CASSLPPGQGFTGANVLTF
TGCGCCAGCAGCTTGCCCCCGGGACAGGGCTTTACTGGGGCCAACGTCCTGACTTTC
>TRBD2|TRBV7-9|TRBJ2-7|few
CASGTSGSSHEQYF
TGTGCCAGCGGGACTAGCGGGAGTTCCCACGAGCAGTACTTC
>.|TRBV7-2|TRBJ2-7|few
CASSIGQTYEQYF
TGTGCCAGTAGCATAGGACAGACCTACGAGCAGTACTTC
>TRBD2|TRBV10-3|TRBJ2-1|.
CAISNGRNEQFF
TGTGCCATCAGCAACGGGAGGAATGAGCAGTTCTTC
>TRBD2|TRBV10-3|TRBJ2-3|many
CAISEGGRSGGTADTQYF
TGTGCCATCAGTGAAGGAGGGCGTAGCGGGGGTACGGCAGATACGCAGTATTTT
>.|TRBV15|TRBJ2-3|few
CATSPRAMVDTQYF
TGTGCCACCAGCCCTCGGGCGATGGTGGATACGCAGTATTTT
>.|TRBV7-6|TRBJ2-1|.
CASSLGADIYNEQFF
TGTGCCAGCAGCTTAGGTGCGGATATCTACAATGAGCAGTTCTTC
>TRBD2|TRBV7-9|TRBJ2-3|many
CASSSKTSLSPDTQYF
TGTGCCAGCAGCTCTAAGACTAGCTTGTCACCAGATACGCAGTATTTT